This record concerns one T cell receptor (beta chain) sequence. The V gene lost 0 bases and the J gene lost 9 bases, with 15 bases spanning the gap. Germline loops: CDR1 SGHRS, CDR2 YFSETQ. The CDR3 totals 14 residues. This sample stems from a study of technical replicates of blood from a handful of donors. The assay was immunoSEQ multiplex PCR, and TCRdb's table has in-frame clones only and misses some. The table includes tens of thousands of clones, around 96% detected once. This sequence joins TRBV5-1 and TRBJ1-1; D may be TRBD1 (6 bases). The receptor's source is a human donor in good health. Source material: T cells isolated from PBMCs. The CDR3 here is CASSLEGTRDKAFF. The CDR3, as DNA: TGCGCCAGCAGCTTGGAAGGGACACGAGACAAAGCTTTCTTT.